These 19 T cell receptor beta chains came from one sample sequenced in a study of CD8 T cells in Susac syndrome. The authors reverse transcribed roughly 0.45 to 1 ug RNA with random hexamers. Each CDR3 protein gets one entry after TCRdb re-called the immunoSEQ multiplex PCR reads with MiXCR. Here the sample spans hundreds of thousands of distinct CDR3 sequences, around 93% being singletons. Sequences were obtained from CD4+ T cells from PBMCs. Receptor source: a human donor with Susac syndrome.

The chain links TRBV9 to TRBJ2-3; D tentatively reads TRBD1 or TRBD2 (7 bases each). Germline V gene lookup returns CDR1 SGDLS and CDR2 YYNGEE. CDR3 length equals 16 residues. The V end was cut by 0 bases, the J end by 5 bases, with 16 bases between. CDR3 nucleotides: TGTGCCAGCAGCGTAGAAGGAACCAGGGGGGGAGATACGCAGTATTTT. Protein product: CASSVEGTRGGDTQYF.

This sequence joins TRBV20-1 and TRBJ1-1; 8 bases are a match to TRBD1. Germline values: CDR1 DFQATT, CDR2 SNEGSKA (reference sequence). CDR3 length: 12 amino acids. V lost 2 bases to trimming and J lost 8 bases; unmatched junction nucleotides: 4. CDR3 in DNA: TGCAGTGCTAGACAGACAGGGGCCGAAGCTTTCTTT. Protein sequence: CSARQTGAEAFF.

The V and J genes are TRBV28 and TRBJ1-3; TRBD1 aligns across 7 bases. This CDR3 spans 15 amino acids. Per the germline V gene, CDR1 is MDHEN and CDR2 is SYDVKM. Trimming removed 6 bases from V and 0 bases from J; junction bases left unmatched: 5. The CDR3 DNA sequence: TGTGCCAGCAGCCTGGGACAGAGCTCTGGAAACACCATATATTTT. This encodes CASSLGQSSGNTIYF.

Only one count was recorded for this clonotype. This chain uses TRBV29-1 with TRBJ2-1; unclear D gene. In germline, CDR1 is SQVTM, CDR2 ANQGSEA. Deletions cut 5 bases from V and 10 bases from J, with 6 bases between. The CDR3 sequence is 9 residues long. The chain's CDR3 is CSVSGEQFF. The CDR3 nucleotides read TGCAGCGTTTCCGGGGAGCAGTTCTTC.

The chain links TRBV7-2 to TRBJ2-7; TRBD1 agrees at 8 bases. The CDR3 is 17 amino acids. From germline, CDR1 is SGHTA and CDR2 FQGNSA. Trimming cost V 1 base and J 2 bases; bases outside gene matches: 10. CDR3 in amino acids: CASSLGTDRGGAYEQYF. The CDR3 region has the DNA TGTGCCAGCAGCTTAGGGACAGACAGGGGTGGGGCCTACGAGCAGTACTTC.

The CDR3 region has the DNA TGTGCCAGCAGCCGGGAACAAAGCACTGAAGCTTTCTTT. Translated, it gives CASSREQSTEAFF. The chain employs TRBV5-4 and TRBJ1-1; D not certain. This CDR3 has 13 residues. V was trimmed by 4 bases and J by 4 bases, leaving 11 bases between them. The germline V gene has CDR1 SGHNT and CDR2 YYREEE (reference sequence).

This clonotype has only one observation. The chain carries TRBV6-5 and TRBJ1-4, with a possible D match to TRBD1 (6 bases). There are 15 residues in the CDR3. The germline V gene encodes CDR1 MNHEY and CDR2 SVGAGI. Trimming removed 0 bases from V and 5 bases from J, with 10 bases in between. CDR3 region: CASSYSDRRNEKLFF. CDR3 sequence (DNA): TGTGCCAGCAGTTACTCTGACAGGCGGAATGAAAAACTGTTTTTT.

The rearrangement links TRBV20-1 to TRBJ2-7; possibly TRBD1 for D (6 bases). The CDR3 consists of 13 residues. The germline gives CDR1 DFQATT, CDR2 SNEGSKA (reference sequence). Between the trimmed V and J ends, which lost 1 base and 6 bases, there was a span of 13 bases. The CDR3: CSARGQGRGEQYF. The CDR3 coding sequence is TGCAGTGCTAGAGGTCAGGGGCGAGGCGAGCAGTACTTC.

The rearrangement joins TRBV29-1 to TRBJ1-1, with D possibly being TRBD1 (5 bases). Germline V gene lookup returns CDR1 SQVTM and CDR2 ANQGSEA. The CDR3 has 14 residues. The CDR3 bases are TGCAGTTCCCGGGACCAACGCAGCCACACTGAAGCTTTCTTT. Protein: CSSRDQRSHTEAFF. The full variable domain, with the rest looked up from reference TRBV29-1 and TRBJ1-1, is SAVISQKPSRDICQRGTSLTIQCQVDSQVTMMFWYRQQPGQSLTLIATANQGSEATYESGFVIDKFPISRPNLTFSTLTVSNMSPEDSSIYLCSSRDQRSHTEAFFGQGTRLTVV.

The rearrangement joins TRBV28 to TRBJ1-5; a possible D gene is TRBD1 (6 bases). The CDR3 length is 16 residues. V lost 6 bases and J lost 3, with 18 bases in between. CDR1 and CDR2 (germline): MDHEN, SYDVKM. The CDR3 spells CASRPIQGSDNQPQHF. The CDR3 DNA reads as TGTGCCAGCAGGCCGATACAGGGATCGGACAATCAGCCCCAGCATTTT.

J is TRBJ1-1 and V is TRBV7-8; no definite D call. Trimming removed 0 bases from V and 1 base from J, with 6 bases in between. Germline CDR1 SGHVS, CDR2 FQNEAQ. The CDR3 totals 14 residues. The DNA for the CDR3 is TGTGCCAGCAGCTTAGCTCCGGGGAACACTGAAGCTTTCTTT. Translated: CASSLAPGNTEAFF.

The gene calls are TRBV6-5 and TRBJ1-2, with unresolved D. CDR3 size: 13 residues. Deletions cut 2 bases from V and 6 bases from J, with 10 bases between. The germline V gene has CDR1 MNHEY and CDR2 SVGAGI. The CDR3 loop is CASSYAQADGYTF. In DNA form, the CDR3 reads TGTGCCAGCAGTTACGCGCAGGCGGATGGCTACACCTTC.

V gene TRBV18 combines with J gene TRBJ1-2, with 7 bases that match TRBD1. With V trimmed by 0 bases and J by 3 bases, 7 bases remained unmatched. Germline V lookup: CDR1 KGHSH, CDR2 LQKENI. There are 16 residues in the CDR3. CDR3 DNA sequence: TGTGCCAGCTCACCACCTTCGTCCAGGGGGGACTATGGCTACACCTTC. Translation: CASSPPSSRGDYGYTF.

The chain uses TRBV20-1 and TRBJ2-3, with D maybe TRBD2 (6 bases). From germline, CDR1 is DFQATT and CDR2 SNEGSKA (reference sequence). Between the trimmed V and J ends, which lost 3 bases and 5 bases, there was a span of 12 bases. The CDR3 is made up of 13 amino acids. The CDR3 sequence is CSASGGVEDTQYF. CDR3 DNA sequence: TGCAGTGCTAGTGGAGGGGTAGAAGATACGCAGTATTTT.

This rearrangement joins TRBV4-1 to TRBJ2-3; 9 positions agree with TRBD1. This CDR3 spans 15 amino acids. V lost 5 bases to trimming and J lost 4 bases; unmatched junction nucleotides: 7. Germline CDR1 and CDR2: MGHRA and YSYEKL. The CDR3, as DNA: TGCGCCAGCAGCGGGGGACAGGGAGCGGCAGATACGCAGTATTTT. Residues: CASSGGQGAADTQYF.

DNA of the CDR3: TGTGCCAGCAGTTACCCGAGACAGGATCGCACAGATACGCAGTATTTT. Translating it yields CASSYPRQDRTDTQYF. The chain uses TRBV6-2 or TRBV6-3 and TRBJ2-3; perhaps TRBD1 as D (6 bases). The CDR3 runs to 16 residues. Trimming cost V 2 bases and J 1 base, with 13 bases left between them. The germline CDR1 and CDR2 sequences are MNHEY and SVGEGT.

The V call is TRBV9, the J call TRBJ1-5, with D unresolved. The CDR3 loop spans 14 amino acids. Per the germline V gene, CDR1 is SGDLS and CDR2 is YYNGEE. V was trimmed by 4 bases and J by 3 bases, leaving 11 bases between them. The CDR3 loop is CASSPGPNNQPQHF. The CDR3, as DNA: TGTGCCAGCAGCCCCGGCCCGAACAATCAGCCCCAGCATTTT. Together with reference TRBV9 and TRBJ1-5, the CDR3 gives the full variable domain: DSGVTQTPKHLITATGQRVTLRCSPRSGDLSVYWYQQSLDQGLQFLIQYYNGEERAKGNILERFSAQQFPDLHSELNLSSLELGDSALYFCASSPGPNNQPQHFGDGTRLSIL.

The chain employs TRBV5-6 and TRBJ1-2; D gene uncertain. CDR3 length: 14 residues. Between the trimmed V and J ends, which lost 2 bases and 3 bases, there was a span of 11 bases. Per the germline V gene, CDR1 is SGHDT and CDR2 is YYEEEE. DNA of the CDR3: TGTGCCAGCAGCTTTCAACAAACTTACTATGGCTACACCTTC. Protein product: CASSFQQTYYGYTF.

The genes are TRBV29-1 and TRBJ2-7; D possibly corresponds to TRBD1 (5 bases). This CDR3 has 13 residues. V was cut by 4 bases and J by 4 bases, with 14 bases left in between. Germline V gene sequence: CDR1 SQVTM, CDR2 ANQGSEA. For the CDR3, the DNA is TGCAGCGTTGCCAGGACGGACACTTACGAGCAGTACTTC. It yields the protein CSVARTDTYEQYF.